The clone carrying this TCR beta chain was recorded a few times. The antigen remains undetermined. From 5'RACE with constant-segment primers came TCR alpha and TCR beta cDNA libraries that carried sample barcodes and UMIs. One entry per CDR3 protein results from TCRdb running MiXCR on the 5' RACE reads. In the table there are about 130,000 distinct CDR3 sequences, about 15% of which are singletons. This sample is part of a study of T-cell memory formation after mild COVID-19. In the study overall: Clusters of TCRs were largely donor specific.

J was trimmed by 14 bases and V by 1 base; bases with no gene match: 4. This CDR3 comprises 12 residues. In germline, CDR1 is SGHRS, CDR2 YFSETQ. Whole-study findings and limits: Contracting clones from day 15 to 85 had balanced CD4/CD8; later expanders favoured CD4+.

The rearrangement joins TRBV5-1 to TRBJ2-4; 9 bases are a match to TRBD1. Material: PBMCs or a T cell subset sorted from them (not recorded which). The receptor comes from an adult woman who had mild COVID-19 (a few samples of this study predate the infection). Cell type and time point are not known. The CDR3 sequence: CASSLRQGDEYF. The CDR3 nucleotides are TGCGCCAGCAGCTTGCGACAGGGGGACGAGTACTTC.